The T cell receptor beta chain under discussion was sequenced for a study of PD-L1 blockade in urothelial cancer. Study summary: From 2014, patients received atezolizumab, given as 1,200 mg intravenously every 3 weeks. Males with bladder-origin urothelial cancer made up about 85% of the roughly 30 patients.

Locally advanced or metastatic urothelial carcinoma affected the patients. Sequencing used immunoSEQ multiplex PCR; TCRdb keeps in-frame clones, though not all of them. The sample contains tens of thousands of clones, 80% to 90% of which appear only once. The CDR3 runs 17 residues. CDR1 and CDR2 from the germline V gene are MGHRA and YSYEKL. Trimming removed 3 bases from V and 4 bases from J; junction bases left unmatched: 8. Sequencing was performed on PBMCs, taken around atezolizumab (anti-PD-L1) treatment. The TCR was taken from a man in his 70s with urothelial cancer. This chain links TRBV4-1 with TRBJ2-1, with 11 bases identical to TRBD1. Written as DNA, the CDR3 is TGCGCCAGCAGCCATAGTCCGGACAGGGGGCGTTACAATGAGCAGTTCTTC. As protein: CASSHSPDRGRYNEQFF.